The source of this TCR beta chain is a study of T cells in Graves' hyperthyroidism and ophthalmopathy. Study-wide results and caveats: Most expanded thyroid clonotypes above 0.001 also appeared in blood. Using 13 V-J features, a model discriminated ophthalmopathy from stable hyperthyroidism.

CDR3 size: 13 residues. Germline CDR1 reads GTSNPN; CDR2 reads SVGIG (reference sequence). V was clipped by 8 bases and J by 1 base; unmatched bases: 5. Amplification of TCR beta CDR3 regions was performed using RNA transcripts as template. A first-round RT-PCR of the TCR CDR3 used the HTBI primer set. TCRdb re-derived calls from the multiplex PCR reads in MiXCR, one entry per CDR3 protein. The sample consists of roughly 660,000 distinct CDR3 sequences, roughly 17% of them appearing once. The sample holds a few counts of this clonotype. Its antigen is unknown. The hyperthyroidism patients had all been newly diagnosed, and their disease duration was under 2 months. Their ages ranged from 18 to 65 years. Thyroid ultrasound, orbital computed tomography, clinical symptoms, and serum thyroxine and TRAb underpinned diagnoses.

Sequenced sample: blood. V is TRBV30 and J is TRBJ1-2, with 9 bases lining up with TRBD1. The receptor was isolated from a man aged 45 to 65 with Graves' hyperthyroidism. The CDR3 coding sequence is TGTGCCCAACGACAGGGGGTTAACTATGGCTACACCTTC. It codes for CAQRQGVNYGYTF.